This TCR beta chain was obtained from a study of OX40 agonist ivuxolimab in advanced cancers. Study-wide results and limits: CD8+ T cells showed, on average, more clonal expansion than CD4+ cells. The study observed clonal expansion of CD4+ and CD8+ blood T cells by week 6 at 0.1 to 3.0 mg/kg.

To note about this clone: Its antigen is currently unknown. The junction shows a germline mismatch at one end, possibly a read error.

Libraries were prepared by immunoSEQ multiplex PCR; TCRdb keeps only in-frame clonotypes and omits some of them. The table includes tens of thousands of clones, under 90% detected once. This CDR3 has 14 residues. CDR1 and CDR2 (germline): SSHAT, FNYEAQ (reference sequence). The rearrangement uses TRBV7-7 and TRBJ2-2, with no clear D. The TCR sequence derives from an adult with an advanced solid tumor such as melanoma, head and neck, liver or kidney cancer. The material sequenced was CD4+ or CD8+ T cells sorted from blood, taken in a trial of the OX40 agonist ivuxolimab. The CDR3 here is CASSLGGNTGELFF. The CDR3 nucleotides read TGTGCTAGCAGCTTAGGTGGGAACACCGGGGAGCTGTTTTTT.